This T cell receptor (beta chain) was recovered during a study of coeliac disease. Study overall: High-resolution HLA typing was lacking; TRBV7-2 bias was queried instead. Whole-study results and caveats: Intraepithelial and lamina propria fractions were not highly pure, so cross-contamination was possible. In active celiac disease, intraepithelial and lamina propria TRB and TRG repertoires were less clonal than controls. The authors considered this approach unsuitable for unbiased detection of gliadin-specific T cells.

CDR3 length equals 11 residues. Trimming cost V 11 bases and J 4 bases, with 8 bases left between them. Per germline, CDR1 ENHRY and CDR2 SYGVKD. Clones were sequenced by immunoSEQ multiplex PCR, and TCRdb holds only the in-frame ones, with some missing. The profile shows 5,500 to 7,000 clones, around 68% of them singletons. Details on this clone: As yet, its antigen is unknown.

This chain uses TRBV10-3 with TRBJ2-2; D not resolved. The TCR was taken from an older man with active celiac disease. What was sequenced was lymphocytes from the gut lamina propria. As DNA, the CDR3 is TGTGCCCACTCTAGCACCGGGGAGCTGTTTTTT. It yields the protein CAHSSTGELFF.